These 18 T cell receptor beta chains share one sample of origin, sequenced in a study of cytomegalovirus exposure and HLA in healthy donors. With 60 Vbeta and 13 Jbeta primers, the PCR was carried out. Produced via immunoSEQ multiplex PCR; TCRdb's table is partial and in-frame only. This sample's table reports just over 80,000 clones. Sequencing used PBMCs. Source of these receptors: a woman aged 30 to 39 in good health and CMV-seronegative.

The rearrangement uses TRBV25-1 and TRBJ2-3, with D possibly TRBD1 on 5 matching bases. Germline CDR1 and CDR2: MGHDK and SYGVNS. V was trimmed by 4 bases and J by 0 bases, leaving 8 bases between them. CDR3 length equals 14 residues. For the CDR3, the DNA is TGTGCCAGCAGTGGGGGCAGGAGCACAGATACGCAGTATTTT. It yields the protein CASSGGRSTDTQYF.

Concerning this clone: Compared with germline, one end of the junction differs, possibly owing to a read error. This CDR3 is also generated by other DNA sequences in the sample. The chain is built from TRBV5-1 and TRBJ1-6, with 7 bases matching TRBD1. The CDR3 consists of 16 residues. The germline gives CDR1 SGHRS, CDR2 YFSETQ. The CDR3 sequence: CASSAGRGGLDSPLHF. In DNA, the CDR3 is TGCGCCAGCAGCGCTGGTAGAGGGGGCTTGGATTCACCCCTACACTTT.

The chain carries TRBV5-1 and TRBJ1-1; no reliable D call. This CDR3 spans 14 amino acids. Deletions cut 0 bases from V and 6 bases from J, with 12 bases between. Germline V lookup: CDR1 SGHRS, CDR2 YFSETQ. Here the CDR3 DNA reads TGCGCCAGCAGCTTGGGCCCAGTAGCCCCTGAAGCTTTCTTT. Its protein is CASSLGPVAPEAFF. Filled out from reference TRBV5-1 and TRBJ1-1, the complete variable domain reads KAGVTQTPRYLIKTRGQQVTLSCSPISGHRSVSWYQQTPGQGLQFLFEYFSETQRNKGNFPGRFSGRQFSNSRSEMNVSTLELGDSALYLCASSLGPVAPEAFFGQGTRLTVV.

The gene calls are TRBV9 and TRBJ2-2, with D possibly being TRBD1 (6 bases). The V and J ends lost 0 bases and 0 bases respectively, with 9 bases between them. The CDR3 spans 16 residues. Per germline, CDR1 SGDLS and CDR2 YYNGEE. CDR3 loop: CASSVGGQPNTGELFF. The CDR3 nucleotides are TGTGCCAGCAGCGTAGGCGGACAGCCGAACACCGGGGAGCTGTTTTTT.

The chain couples TRBV4-2 to TRBJ1-1, with D uncertain. V was shortened by 1 base and J by 0 bases, with 3 bases between the two germline ends. The V gene's germline CDR1 is LGHNA and CDR2 YNFKEQ. The CDR3 spans 13 residues. The CDR3 here is CASSQVVNTEAFF. CDR3 DNA: TGTGCCAGCAGCCAAGTCGTGAACACTGAAGCTTTCTTT.

V gene TRBV11-2 combines with J gene TRBJ1-6; 9 bases are shared with TRBD1. Trimming at V came to 1 base and at J to 10 bases, leaving 8 bases not matched to a gene. This CDR3 region has 16 residues. Germline CDR1 and CDR2: SGHAT and FQNNGV. CDR3 in DNA: TGTGCCAGCAGCTTAGGTCTTAGGACAGGGGACTCACCCCTCCACTTT. This gives the protein CASSLGLRTGDSPLHF.

The V call is TRBV7-9, the J call TRBJ2-7, with TRBD2 identical over 14 bases. The germline V gene has CDR1 SEHNR and CDR2 FQNEAQ (reference sequence). The CDR3 totals 16 residues. V lost 5 bases to trimming and J lost 5 bases; unmatched junction nucleotides: 8. The CDR3 DNA reads TGTGCCAGCAGCCTGACTAGCGGGGGGGCAATAGACGAGCAGTACTTC. Its translation: CASSLTSGGAIDEQYF.

Details on this clone: The sample carries other DNA sequences with the same CDR3. The chain uses TRBV30 and TRBJ2-7; 7 bases fit TRBD2. The CDR3 loop spans 14 amino acids. CDR1 GTSNPN and CDR2 SVGIG come from the germline V gene (reference sequence). After removal of 0 bases from V and 0 bases from J, the junction contained 2 bases not matched to a gene. The CDR3 region has the DNA TGTGCCTGGAGTGTGGGGGGGAGCTCCTACGAGCAGTACTTC. Protein product: CAWSVGGSSYEQYF. Based on the CDR3 plus reference TRBV30 and TRBJ2-7, the full variable domain is SQTIHQWPATLVQPVGSPLSLECTVEGTSNPNLYWYRQAAGRGLQLLFYSVGIGQISSEVPQNLSASRPQDRQFILSSKKLLLSDSGFYLCAWSVGGSSYEQYFGPGTRLTVT.

The genes are TRBV4-1 and TRBJ2-1, with 9 bases fitting TRBD1. Germline V CDR1 and CDR2: MGHRA, YSYEKL. The V gene end was trimmed by 3 bases and the J gene end by 4 bases; junction bases not matched to a gene: 10. There are 17 residues in the CDR3. CDR3 sequence reads: CASSHVGTGTGYNEQFF. CDR3 coding DNA: TGCGCCAGCAGCCATGTCGGCACCGGGACAGGGTACAATGAGCAGTTCTTC.

This chain uses TRBV9 with TRBJ2-1; 7 bases fit TRBD2. Looked up from germline, CDR1 is SGDLS and CDR2 is YYNGEE. CDR3 length: 17 amino acids. Unmatched junction bases numbered 9, after V lost 0 bases and J lost 3 bases. The DNA for the CDR3 is TGTGCCAGCAGCGTAGGTATCTCGGCGGGGGACTACAATGAGCAGTTCTTC. Protein: CASSVGISAGDYNEQFF.

This chain uses TRBV29-1 with TRBJ2-3; D remains unclear. The CDR3 extends over 11 amino acids. Trimming left V 6 bases short and J 4 bases short, with 8 bases between. Per germline, CDR1 SQVTM and CDR2 ANQGSEA. Here the CDR3 reads CSVRPPDTQYF. CDR3 DNA sequence: TGCAGCGTCAGGCCGCCAGATACGCAGTATTTT.

The chain employs TRBV19 and TRBJ2-7; D may be TRBD2 (6 bases). The germline gives CDR1 LNHDA, CDR2 SQIVND (reference sequence). V was trimmed by 3 bases and J by 3 bases, leaving 12 bases between them. The CDR3 sequence is 14 residues long. The CDR3 nucleotides are TGTGCCAGTAGTATCGGGACTGGTGTCTACGAGCAGTACTTC. Encoded protein: CASSIGTGVYEQYF.

The chain has TRBV6-1 and TRBJ1-5, with D possibly TRBD1 on 6 matching bases. The CDR3 has 15 amino acids. The V gene's germline CDR1 is MNHNS and CDR2 SASEGT. Trimming took 6 bases from V and 2 from J, leaving 14 bases between them. DNA of the CDR3: TGTGCCAGCAGGGTTGGGGGCGCGGGCAATCAGCCCCAGCATTTT. It yields the protein CASRVGGAGNQPQHF.

The rearrangement joins TRBV30 to TRBJ1-1; tentative D call: TRBD1 (5 bases). Deletions cut 2 bases from V and 0 bases from J, with 7 bases between. Germline loops: CDR1 GTSNPN, CDR2 SVGIG (reference sequence). The CDR3 extends over 13 amino acids. CDR3 sequence: CAWSIQVNTEAFF. The CDR3 bases are TGTGCCTGGAGTATACAGGTGAACACTGAAGCTTTCTTT.

The chain carries TRBV14 and TRBJ2-2; D gene unclear. The V end was cut by 3 bases, the J end by 5 bases, with 7 bases between. The CDR3 runs 13 residues. Germline assignment: CDR1 SGHDN and CDR2 FVKESK. This chain's CDR3 is CASSQQDTGELFF. DNA of the CDR3: TGTGCCAGCAGCCAGCAGGATACCGGGGAGCTGTTTTTT. The variable domain in full, with the rest retrieved from reference TRBV14 and TRBJ2-2, is EAGVTQFPSHSVIEKGQTVTLRCDPISGHDNLYWYRRVMGKEIKFLLHFVKESKQDESGMPNNRFLAERTGGTYSTLKVQPAELEDSGVYFCASSQQDTGELFFGEGSRLTVL.

The chain links TRBV7-2 to TRBJ1-1; no clear D gene. The germline gives CDR1 SGHTA, CDR2 FQGNSA. This CDR3 comprises 15 residues. Between the trimmed V and J ends, which lost 2 bases and 5 bases, there was a span of 15 bases. Here the CDR3 reads CASSLTGGLRTEAFF. CDR3 nucleotides: TGTGCCAGCAGCTTAACCGGCGGGTTGAGAACTGAAGCTTTCTTT. Based on the CDR3 plus reference TRBV7-2 and TRBJ1-1, the full variable domain is GAGVSQSPSNKVTEKGKDVELRCDPISGHTALYWYRQSLGQGLEFLIYFQGNSAPDKSGLPSDRFSAERTGGSVSTLTIQRTQQEDSAVYLCASSLTGGLRTEAFFGQGTRLTVV.

The rearrangement uses TRBV19 and TRBJ2-7; no clear D gene. The CDR3 loop spans 13 amino acids. The V gene lost 9 bases and the J gene lost 0 bases, with 12 bases spanning the gap. Per the germline V gene, CDR1 is LNHDA and CDR2 is SQIVND (reference sequence). CDR3: CASARTDSYEQYF. CDR3 coding DNA: TGTGCCAGCGCCCGCACAGACTCCTACGAGCAGTACTTC. The whole variable domain, filled in from reference TRBV19 and TRBJ2-7, reads DGGITQSPKYLFRKEGQNVTLSCEQNLNHDAMYWYRQDPGQGLRLIYYSQIVNDFQKGDIAEGYSVSREKKESFPLTVTSAQKNPTAFYLCASARTDSYEQYFGPGTRLTVT.

J is TRBJ1-1 and V is TRBV5-1; D is possibly TRBD1 (5 bases). The germline V gene encodes CDR1 SGHRS and CDR2 YFSETQ. The CDR3 sequence is 15 residues long. Trimming pared 5 bases from V and 1 base from J, leaving 15 bases between. The CDR3 DNA follows: TGCGCCAGCAGTTTGCTAGGGGCCCAGAACACTGAAGCTTTCTTT. Its protein product is CASSLLGAQNTEAFF. The whole variable domain, remainder taken from reference TRBV5-1 and TRBJ1-1, is KAGVTQTPRYLIKTRGQQVTLSCSPISGHRSVSWYQQTPGQGLQFLFEYFSETQRNKGNFPGRFSGRQFSNSRSEMNVSTLELGDSALYLCASSLLGAQNTEAFFGQGTRLTVV.